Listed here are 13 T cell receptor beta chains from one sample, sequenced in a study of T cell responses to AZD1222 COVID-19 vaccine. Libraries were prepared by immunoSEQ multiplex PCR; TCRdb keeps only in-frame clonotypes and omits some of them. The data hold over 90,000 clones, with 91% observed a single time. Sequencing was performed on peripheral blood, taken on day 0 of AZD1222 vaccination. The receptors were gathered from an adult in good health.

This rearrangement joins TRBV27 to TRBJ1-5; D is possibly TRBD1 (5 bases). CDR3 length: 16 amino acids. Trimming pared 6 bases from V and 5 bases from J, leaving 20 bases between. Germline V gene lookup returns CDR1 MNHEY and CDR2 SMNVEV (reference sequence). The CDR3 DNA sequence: TGTGCCAGCAGCCAAACGGGACTGGGGCTATATCAGCCCCAGCATTTT. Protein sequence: CASSQTGLGLYQPQHF.

The CDR3 loop is CASSVDGGTGELFF. The CDR3 nucleotides read TGTGCCAGCAGCGTAGATGGGGGGACAGGGGAGCTGTTTTTT. The rearrangement uses TRBV9 and TRBJ2-2; either TRBD1 or TRBD2 may fit D (6 bases each). Germline lookup yields CDR1 SGDLS and CDR2 YYNGEE. Trimming left V 0 bases short and J 8 bases short, with 11 bases between. This CDR3 contains 14 residues.

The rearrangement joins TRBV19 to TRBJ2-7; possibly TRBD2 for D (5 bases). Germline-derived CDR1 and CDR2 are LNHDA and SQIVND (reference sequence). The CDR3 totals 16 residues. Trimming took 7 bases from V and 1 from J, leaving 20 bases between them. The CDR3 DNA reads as TGTGCCAGTACCCCCGACTACCCGAGTACATCCTACGAGCAGTACTTC. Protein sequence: CASTPDYPSTSYEQYF.

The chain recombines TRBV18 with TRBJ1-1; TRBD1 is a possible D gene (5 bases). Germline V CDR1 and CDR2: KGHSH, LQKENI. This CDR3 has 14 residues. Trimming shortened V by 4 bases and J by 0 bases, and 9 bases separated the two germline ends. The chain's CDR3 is CASSLGAVNTEAFF. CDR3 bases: TGTGCCAGCTCACTAGGGGCGGTGAACACTGAAGCTTTCTTT.

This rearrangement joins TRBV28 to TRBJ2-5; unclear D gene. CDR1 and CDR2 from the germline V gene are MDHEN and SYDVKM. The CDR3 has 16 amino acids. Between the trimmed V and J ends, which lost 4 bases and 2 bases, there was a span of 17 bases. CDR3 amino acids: CASSSYQTPFQETQYF. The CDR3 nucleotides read TGTGCCAGCAGTTCCTATCAGACACCGTTTCAAGAGACCCAGTACTTC.

The CDR3: CASSPRRDRTTEAFF. In DNA form, the CDR3 reads TGTGCCAGCAGCCCACGCCGGGACAGGACGACTGAAGCTTTCTTT. The chain recombines TRBV7-2 with TRBJ1-1, with TRBD1 matching over 8 bases. Trimming cost V 5 bases and J 5 bases; bases outside gene matches: 10. Germline loops: CDR1 SGHTA, CDR2 FQGNSA. The CDR3 is 15 residues long.

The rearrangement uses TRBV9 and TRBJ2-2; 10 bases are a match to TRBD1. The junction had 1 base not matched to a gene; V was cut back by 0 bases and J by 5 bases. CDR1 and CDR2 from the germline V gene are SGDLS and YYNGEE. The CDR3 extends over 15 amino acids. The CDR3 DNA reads TGTGCCAGCAGCGTAGGGACAGGGGGAACCGGGGAGCTGTTTTTT. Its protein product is CASSVGTGGTGELFF.

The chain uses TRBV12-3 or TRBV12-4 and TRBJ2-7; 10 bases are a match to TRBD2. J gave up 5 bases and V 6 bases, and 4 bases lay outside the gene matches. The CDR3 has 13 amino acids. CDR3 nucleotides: TGTGCCAGCAGAAGCGGGAGGGATCACGAGCAGTACTTC. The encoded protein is CASRSGRDHEQYF.

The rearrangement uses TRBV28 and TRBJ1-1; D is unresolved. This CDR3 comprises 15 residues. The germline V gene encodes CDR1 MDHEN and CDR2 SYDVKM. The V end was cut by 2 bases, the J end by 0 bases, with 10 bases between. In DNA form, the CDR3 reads TGTGCCAGCAGTTTAAGCGCTCAGTTGAACACTGAAGCTTTCTTT. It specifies CASSLSAQLNTEAFF.

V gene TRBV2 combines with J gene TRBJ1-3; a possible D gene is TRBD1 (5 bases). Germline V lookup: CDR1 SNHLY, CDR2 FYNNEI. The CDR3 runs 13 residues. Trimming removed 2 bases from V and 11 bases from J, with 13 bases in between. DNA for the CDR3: TGTGCCAGCAGTGAACGGACAAATTGGCCCATATATTTT. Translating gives CASSERTNWPIYF.

The CDR3 loop reads CASGGSNQPQHF. CDR3 nucleotides: TGTGCCAGCGGGGGGAGCAATCAGCCCCAGCATTTT. V usage is TRBV6-5 and J usage is TRBJ1-5; a weak D match, TRBD1 (5 bases). Germline V gene lookup returns CDR1 MNHEY and CDR2 SVGAGI. Between the trimmed V and J ends, which lost 8 bases and 1 base, there was a span of 6 bases. The CDR3 is made up of 12 amino acids.

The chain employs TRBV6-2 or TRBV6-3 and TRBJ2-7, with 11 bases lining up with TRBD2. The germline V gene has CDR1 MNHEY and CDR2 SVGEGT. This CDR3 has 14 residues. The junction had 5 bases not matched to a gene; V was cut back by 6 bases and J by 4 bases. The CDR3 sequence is CASSLTSGNYEQYF. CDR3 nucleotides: TGTGCCAGCAGCTTGACTAGCGGGAATTACGAGCAGTACTTC.

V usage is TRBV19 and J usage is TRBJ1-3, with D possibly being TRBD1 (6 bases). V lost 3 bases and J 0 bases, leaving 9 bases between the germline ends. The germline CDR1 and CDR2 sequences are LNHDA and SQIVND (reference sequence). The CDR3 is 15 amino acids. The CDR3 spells CASSMGQVSGNTIYF. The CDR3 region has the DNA TGTGCCAGTAGTATGGGACAAGTCTCTGGAAACACCATATATTTT.